Reported below is one T cell receptor (beta chain). Original data processing: Amplification from reference gene primers served as the basis for estimated nucleated cell counts. Profiling relied on immunoSEQ multiplex PCR, and the TCRdb table lists in-frame clones only, not all of them. V and J calls and clone size are those listed in that table; D and trimming were worked out from the DNA. The sample lists fewer than 90,000 clones, approximately 86% seen once, with around 14% in the top ten. These data originate in a study of blood T cell repertoires in COVID-19. Study-level information: The United States, Italy and Spain provided the acute and convalescent COVID-19 samples. T cells, B-cell-depleted T cells, or PBMCs provided the cDNA or gDNA that served as material.

Sequenced input: peripheral blood. The sequence derives from a male donor with acute or convalescent COVID-19.

CDR3 coding DNA: TGTGCCAGCAGCTTCTCTAGCGGGGGGGCCGGAGATACGCAGTATTTT. This encodes CASSFSSGGAGDTQYF. The V call is TRBV7-2, the J call TRBJ2-3; 12 nucleotides agree with TRBD2. The length of the CDR3 is 16 residues. The germline CDR1 and CDR2 sequences are SGHTA and FQGNSA. With V trimmed by 3 bases and J by 5 bases, 6 bases remained unmatched.